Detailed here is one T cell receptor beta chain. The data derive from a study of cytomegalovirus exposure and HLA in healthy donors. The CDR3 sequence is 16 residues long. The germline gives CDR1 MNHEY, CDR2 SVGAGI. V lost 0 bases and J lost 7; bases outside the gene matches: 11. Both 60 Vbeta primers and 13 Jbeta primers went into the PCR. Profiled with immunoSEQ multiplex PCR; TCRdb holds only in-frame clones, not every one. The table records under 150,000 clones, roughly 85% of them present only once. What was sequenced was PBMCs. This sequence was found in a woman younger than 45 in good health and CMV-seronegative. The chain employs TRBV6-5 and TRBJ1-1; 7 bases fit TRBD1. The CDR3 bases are TGTGCCAGCAGTTACTCGAGAGCCAGGGGGGTCAGTGAAGCTTTCTTT. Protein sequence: CASSYSRARGVSEAFF.